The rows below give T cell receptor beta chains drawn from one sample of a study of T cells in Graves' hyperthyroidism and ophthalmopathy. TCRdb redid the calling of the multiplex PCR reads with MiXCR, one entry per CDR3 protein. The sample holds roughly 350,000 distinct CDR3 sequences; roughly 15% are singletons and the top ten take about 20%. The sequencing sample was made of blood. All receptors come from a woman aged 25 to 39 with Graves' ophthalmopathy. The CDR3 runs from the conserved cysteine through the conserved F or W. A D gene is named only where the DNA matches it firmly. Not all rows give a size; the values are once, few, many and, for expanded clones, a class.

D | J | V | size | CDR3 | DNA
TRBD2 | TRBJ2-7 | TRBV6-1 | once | CASSGAGGNTNYEQYF | TGTGCCAGCAGTGGAGCGGGGGGCAACACTAACTACGAGCAGTACTTC
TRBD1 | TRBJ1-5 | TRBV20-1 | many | CSARDPGTADNQPQHF | TGCAGTGCTAGAGATCCGGGGACAGCTGATAATCAGCCCCAGCATTTT
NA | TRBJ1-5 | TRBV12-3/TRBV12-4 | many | CASTLGVYGNQPQHF | TGTGCCAGCACCCTCGGGGTATATGGCAATCAGCCCCAGCATTTT
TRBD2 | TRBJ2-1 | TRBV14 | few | CASSQGLASYNEQFF | TGTGCCAGCAGCCAAGGACTAGCTAGCTACAATGAGCAGTTCTTC
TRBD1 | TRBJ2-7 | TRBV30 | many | CAWGTANEQYF | TGTGCCTGGGGGACAGCCAACGAGCAGTACTTC
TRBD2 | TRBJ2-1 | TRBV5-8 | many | CASSAQAWSGGANEQFF | TGTGCCAGCAGCGCGCAAGCTTGGAGCGGGGGGGCTAATGAGCAGTTCTTC
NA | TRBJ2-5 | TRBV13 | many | CASSLRDYQETQYF | TGTGCCAGCAGCCTCCGGGACTACCAAGAGACCCAGTACTTC
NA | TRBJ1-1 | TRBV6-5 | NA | CASSYGQGAAFF | TGTGCCAGCAGTTACGGTCAAGGCGCAGCTTTCTTT
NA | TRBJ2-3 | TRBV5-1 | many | CASSSTESTDTQYF | TGCGCCAGCAGCTCGACAGAGAGCACAGATACGCAGTATTTT
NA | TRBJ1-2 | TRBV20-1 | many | CSARDGYYGYTF | TGCAGTGCTAGGGACGGTTACTATGGCTACACCTTC
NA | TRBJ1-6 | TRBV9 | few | CASSSQDVVASLHF | TGTGCCAGCAGCTCCCAGGACGTGGTGGCGTCCCTCCACTTT
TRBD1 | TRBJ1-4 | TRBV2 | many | CASSTGARKLFF | TGTGCCAGCAGTACAGGGGCGCGGAAACTGTTTTTT
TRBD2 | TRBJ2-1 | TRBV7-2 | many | CASSVLSGGAGEQFF | TGTGCCAGCAGCGTACTGAGCGGGGGGGCCGGTGAGCAGTTCTTC
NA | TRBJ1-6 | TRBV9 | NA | CASSVGEFGNSPLHF | TGTGCCAGCAGCGTAGGGGAATTTGGGAATTCACCCCTCCACTTT
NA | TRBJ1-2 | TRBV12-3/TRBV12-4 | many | CASSLDLVYGYTF | TGTGCCAGCAGTTTAGACCTGGTCTATGGCTACACCTTC
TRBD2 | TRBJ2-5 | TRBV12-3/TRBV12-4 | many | CASSLTPGAGGGTETQYF | TGTGCCAGCAGTTTGACCCCCGGGGCGGGGGGAGGGACGGAGACCCAGTACTTC
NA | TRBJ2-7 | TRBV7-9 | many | CASSPSGREQYF | TGTGCCAGCAGCCCTAGTGGTCGTGAGCAGTACTTC
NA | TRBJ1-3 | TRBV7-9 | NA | CASSPWQALGNTIYF | TGTGCCAGCAGCCCTTGGCAGGCTCTTGGAAACACCATATATTTT
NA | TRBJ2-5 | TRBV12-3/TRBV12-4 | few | CASSRTQTSQETQYF | TGTGCCAGCAGTAGGACACAAACCTCTCAAGAGACCCAGTACTTC
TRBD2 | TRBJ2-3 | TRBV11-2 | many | CASSPRWRGSATDTQYF | TGTGCCAGCAGCCCCCGGTGGCGGGGGAGTGCCACAGATACGCAGTATTTT
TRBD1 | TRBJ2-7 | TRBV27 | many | CASSLLPGTGAGGSYEQYF | TGTGCCAGCAGTCTATTACCCGGGACAGGGGCAGGTGGCTCCTACGAGCAGTACTTC
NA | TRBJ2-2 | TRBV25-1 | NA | CASTAGTNTGELFF | TGTGCCAGCACCGCAGGGACCAACACCGGGGAGCTGTTTTTT
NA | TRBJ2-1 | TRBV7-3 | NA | CASSYMNNEQFF | TGTGCCAGCAGCTATATGAACAATGAGCAGTTCTTC
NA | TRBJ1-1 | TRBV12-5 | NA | CASGNGAEAFF | TGTGCTAGTGGTAACGGAGCTGAAGCTTTCTTT
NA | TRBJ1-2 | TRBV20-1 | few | CSARDGQQPRYTF | TGCAGTGCTAGAGATGGACAGCAACCCCGCTACACCTTC
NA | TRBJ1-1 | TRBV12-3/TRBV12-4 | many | CASSFGRRNTEAFF | TGTGCCAGCAGTTTTGGACGACGGAACACTGAAGCTTTCTTT
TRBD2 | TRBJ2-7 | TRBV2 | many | CASRKSGVTYEQYF | TGTGCCAGCAGAAAAAGCGGGGTAACCTACGAGCAGTACTTC
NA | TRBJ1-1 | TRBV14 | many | CASSQQGTRNTEAFF | TGTGCCAGCAGCCAACAGGGCACGCGGAACACTGAAGCTTTCTTT
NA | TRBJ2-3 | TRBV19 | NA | CASSTRDQTQYF | TGTGCCAGTAGTACCCGGGATCAGACGCAGTATTTT
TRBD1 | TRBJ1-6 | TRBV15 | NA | CATSKPGGMDDSPLHF | TGTGCCACCAGCAAACCAGGGGGAATGGATGATTCACCCCTCCACTTT
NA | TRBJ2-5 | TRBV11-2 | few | CASRGWGGLETQYF | TGTGCCAGCAGGGGGTGGGGGGGCCTCGAGACCCAGTACTTC
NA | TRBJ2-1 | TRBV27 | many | CASSLILQGGEQFF | TGTGCCAGCAGTTTAATCTTACAGGGGGGGGAGCAGTTCTTC
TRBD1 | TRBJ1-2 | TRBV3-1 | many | CASSQDRQGAGYTF | TGTGCCAGCAGCCAAGATCGGCAGGGGGCTGGCTACACCTTC
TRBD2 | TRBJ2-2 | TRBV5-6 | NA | CASSPGRSGELFF | TGTGCCAGCAGCCCCGGGAGGTCCGGGGAGCTGTTTTTT
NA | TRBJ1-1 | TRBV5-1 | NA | CASSLTGTANTEAFF | TGCGCCAGCAGCTTGACAGGGACGGCGAACACTGAAGCTTTCTTT